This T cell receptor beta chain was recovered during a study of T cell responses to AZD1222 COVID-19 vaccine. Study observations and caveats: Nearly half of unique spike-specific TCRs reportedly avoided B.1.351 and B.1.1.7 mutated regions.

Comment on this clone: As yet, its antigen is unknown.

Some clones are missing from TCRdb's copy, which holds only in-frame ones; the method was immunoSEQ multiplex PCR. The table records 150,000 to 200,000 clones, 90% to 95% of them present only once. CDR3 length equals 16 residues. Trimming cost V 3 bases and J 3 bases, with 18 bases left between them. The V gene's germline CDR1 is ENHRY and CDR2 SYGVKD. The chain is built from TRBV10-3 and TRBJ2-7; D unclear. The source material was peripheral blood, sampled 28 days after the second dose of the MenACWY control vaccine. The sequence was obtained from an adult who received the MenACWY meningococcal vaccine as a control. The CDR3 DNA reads TGTGCCATCAGTGATCTGGGTCTCCGGGTGGGCTACGAGCAGTACTTC. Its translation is CAISDLGLRVGYEQYF.